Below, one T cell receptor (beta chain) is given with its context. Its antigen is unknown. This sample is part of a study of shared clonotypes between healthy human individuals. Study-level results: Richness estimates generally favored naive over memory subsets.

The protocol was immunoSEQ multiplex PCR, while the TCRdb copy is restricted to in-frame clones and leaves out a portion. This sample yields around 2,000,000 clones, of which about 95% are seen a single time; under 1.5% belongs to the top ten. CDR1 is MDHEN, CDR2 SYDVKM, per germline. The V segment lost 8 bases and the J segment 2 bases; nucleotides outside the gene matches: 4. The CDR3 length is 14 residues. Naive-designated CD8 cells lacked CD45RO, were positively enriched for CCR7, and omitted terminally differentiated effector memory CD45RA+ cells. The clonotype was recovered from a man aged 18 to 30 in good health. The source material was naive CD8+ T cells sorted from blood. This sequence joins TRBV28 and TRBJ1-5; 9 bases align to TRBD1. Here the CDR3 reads CASDRGGGNQPQHF. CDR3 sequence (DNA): TGTGCCAGCGACAGGGGGGGCGGCAATCAGCCCCAGCATTTT. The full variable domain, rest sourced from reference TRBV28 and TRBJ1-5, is DVKVTQSSRYLVKRTGEKVFLECVQDMDHENMFWYRQDPGLGLRLIYFSYDVKMKEKGDIPEGYSVSREKKERFSLILESASTNQTSMYLCASDRGGGNQPQHFGDGTRLSIL.